These T cell receptor beta chains were read from a single sample in a study of T cells in Graves' hyperthyroidism and ophthalmopathy. TCRdb re-derived calls from the multiplex PCR reads in MiXCR, one entry per CDR3 protein. The sample has a few hundred thousand distinct CDR3 sequences, 17% seen once. Sequencing was carried out using blood. These receptors originate from a woman aged 18-29 years with Graves' ophthalmopathy. Each CDR3 is given with its conserved first and last residue. D genes are given only for firm matches. Part of the rows lack a size; the others show once, few, many or a class for expanded clones.

j_gene: TRBJ2-1
v_gene: TRBV5-1
d_gene: TRBD1
abundance: many
CDR3aa: CASSWTGAWNEQFF
CDR3nt: TGCGCCAGCAGCTGGACAGGGGCCTGGAATGAGCAGTTCTTC

j_gene: TRBJ2-6
v_gene: TRBV30
d_gene: NA
abundance: many
CDR3aa: CAWGRGSSGANVLTF
CDR3nt: TGTGCCTGGGGGAGGGGGAGCTCTGGGGCCAACGTCCTGACTTTC

j_gene: TRBJ1-4
v_gene: TRBV28
d_gene: TRBD1
abundance: few
CDR3aa: CASSDFRDRGPATNEKLFF
CDR3nt: TGTGCCAGCAGTGACTTCCGGGACAGGGGGCCCGCAACTAATGAAAAACTGTTTTTT

j_gene: TRBJ2-3
v_gene: TRBV7-2
d_gene: NA
abundance: many
CDR3aa: CASSLVVNTQYF
CDR3nt: TGTGCCAGCAGCTTAGTGGTAAATACGCAGTATTTT

j_gene: TRBJ1-1
v_gene: TRBV5-1
d_gene: TRBD1
abundance: many
CDR3aa: CASSLDRTGGTEAFF
CDR3nt: TGCGCCAGCAGCTTGGACAGGACAGGGGGCACTGAAGCTTTCTTT

j_gene: TRBJ1-1
v_gene: TRBV7-9
d_gene: TRBD1
abundance: NA
CDR3aa: CASSLPRQGRGTEAFF
CDR3nt: TGTGCCAGCAGCTTACCGAGACAGGGCCGTGGCACTGAAGCTTTCTTT

j_gene: TRBJ2-7
v_gene: TRBV10-3
d_gene: TRBD1
abundance: NA
CDR3aa: CAIGTTGGTYEQYF
CDR3nt: TGTGCCATCGGAACGACAGGGGGTACCTACGAGCAGTACTTC

j_gene: TRBJ2-1
v_gene: TRBV20-1
d_gene: TRBD2
abundance: many
CDR3aa: CSARTSGDYNEQFF
CDR3nt: TGCAGTGCTAGGACTAGCGGAGACTACAATGAGCAGTTCTTC

j_gene: TRBJ2-1
v_gene: TRBV7-2
d_gene: NA
abundance: many
CDR3aa: CASSLGGPTIAETYNEQFF
CDR3nt: TGTGCCAGCAGCTTAGGTGGCCCCACTATAGCGGAGACCTACAATGAGCAGTTCTTC

j_gene: TRBJ1-4
v_gene: TRBV6-1
d_gene: NA
abundance: NA
CDR3aa: CASSELGGKEKLFF
CDR3nt: TGTGCCAGCAGTGAATTGGGGGGGAAAGAAAAACTGTTTTTT

j_gene: TRBJ2-2
v_gene: TRBV11-3
d_gene: TRBD1
abundance: NA
CDR3aa: CASSLDMDRGTGELFF
CDR3nt: TGTGCCAGCAGCTTAGATATGGACAGGGGTACCGGGGAGCTGTTTTTT

j_gene: TRBJ1-2
v_gene: TRBV7-9
d_gene: TRBD1
abundance: NA
CDR3aa: CASTILDRETVYGYTF
CDR3nt: TGTGCCAGCACCATACTGGACAGGGAAACGGTCTATGGCTACACCTTC

j_gene: TRBJ2-1
v_gene: TRBV13
d_gene: NA
abundance: many
CDR3aa: CASNPGVGGPYNEQFF
CDR3nt: TGTGCCAGCAACCCAGGTGTTGGGGGGCCGTACAATGAGCAGTTCTTC

j_gene: TRBJ2-1
v_gene: TRBV19
d_gene: TRBD2
abundance: NA
CDR3aa: CASIGDGGLAGVNEQFF
CDR3nt: TGTGCCAGTATTGGAGATGGGGGACTAGCGGGAGTCAATGAGCAGTTCTTC

j_gene: TRBJ2-1
v_gene: TRBV27
d_gene: TRBD2
abundance: many
CDR3aa: CASSFSSGVEQFF
CDR3nt: TGTGCCAGCAGTTTTTCGAGCGGGGTTGAGCAGTTCTTC

j_gene: TRBJ1-2
v_gene: TRBV6-2/TRBV6-3
d_gene: NA
abundance: once
CDR3aa: CASSYSMRDGYTF
CDR3nt: TGTGCCAGCAGTTACTCGATGAGGGACGGCTACACCTTC

j_gene: TRBJ2-1
v_gene: TRBV7-2
d_gene: NA
abundance: many
CDR3aa: CASSPDGGNEQFF
CDR3nt: TGTGCCAGCAGCCCCGACGGGGGTAATGAGCAGTTCTTC

j_gene: TRBJ1-3
v_gene: TRBV29-1
d_gene: NA
abundance: few
CDR3aa: CSAATATVNTIYF
CDR3nt: TGCAGCGCCGCGACGGCGACGGTAAACACCATATATTTT

j_gene: TRBJ1-6
v_gene: TRBV7-3
d_gene: NA
abundance: NA
CDR3aa: CASSSQGGVGYNSPLHF
CDR3nt: TGTGCCAGCAGCTCCCAAGGGGGGGTGGGATATAATTCACCCCTCCACTTT

j_gene: TRBJ2-7
v_gene: TRBV3-1
d_gene: NA
abundance: few
CDR3aa: CASSQDRGLGYEQYF
CDR3nt: TGCGCCAGCAGCCAAGATCGGGGTCTGGGCTACGAGCAGTACTTC

j_gene: TRBJ1-4
v_gene: TRBV30
d_gene: NA
abundance: many
CDR3aa: CAWSHTEEKLFF
CDR3nt: TGTGCCTGGAGTCACACGGAAGAAAAACTGTTTTTT

j_gene: TRBJ2-1
v_gene: TRBV27
d_gene: TRBD1
abundance: many
CDR3aa: CASSLMGDRGNEQFF
CDR3nt: TGTGCCAGCAGTTTAATGGGGGACAGGGGTAATGAGCAGTTCTTC

j_gene: TRBJ1-6
v_gene: TRBV10-3
d_gene: NA
abundance: NA
CDR3aa: CAISAARAGSPLHF
CDR3nt: TGTGCCATCAGTGCTGCCAGGGCGGGCTCACCCCTCCACTTT

j_gene: TRBJ1-2
v_gene: TRBV7-2
d_gene: NA
abundance: few
CDR3aa: CASSRTQGLHGYTF
CDR3nt: TGTGCCAGCAGCCGGACCCAAGGTCTCCACGGCTACACCTTC